The 18 T cell receptor beta chains below were found in one sample sequenced in a study of T cells after yellow fever vaccination. From the 5' RACE reads, TCRdb called clonotypes with MiXCR, one entry per CDR3 protein. Here the sample spans about 320,000 distinct CDR3 sequences, roughly 10% being singletons. The sample was CD4+ T cells sorted from PBMCs, taken 45 days after the yellow fever booster vaccination. Receptors were obtained from a man younger than 35 who received the YFV17D yellow fever vaccine.

In its sample, this clonotype was seen a few times. The V and J genes are TRBV20-1 and TRBJ2-3; TRBD2 aligns across 7 bases. Trimming removed 6 bases from V and 5 bases from J; junction bases left unmatched: 5. The CDR3 spans 12 residues. Germline CDR1 and CDR2: DFQATT and SNEGSKA (reference sequence). The CDR3 protein is CSANGLVDTQYF. DNA for the CDR3: TGCAGTGCAAACGGACTAGTAGATACGCAGTATTTT.

The rearrangement uses TRBV18 and TRBJ1-1; no clear D. The V and J ends lost 3 bases and 0 bases respectively, with 14 bases between them. Germline loops: CDR1 KGHSH, CDR2 LQKENI. CDR3 length: 16 residues. CDR3 in amino acids: CASSPLSGSVNTEAFF. CDR3 nucleotide sequence: TGTGCCAGCTCACCTCTCTCGGGTTCAGTGAACACTGAAGCTTTCTTT.

This chain uses TRBV25-1 with TRBJ1-4; D uncertain. CDR3 length equals 13 residues. Germline V lookup: CDR1 MGHDK, CDR2 SYGVNS. V was pared by 6 bases and J by 4 bases, with 9 bases between. The CDR3 loop reads CASRGQVNEKLFF. CDR3 bases: TGTGCCAGCAGAGGTCAGGTTAATGAAAAACTGTTTTTT.

This clonotype has a handful of counts. As DNA, the CDR3 is TGTGCCAGCAGCTCAACGGGGGGAAATACGCAGTATTTT. Its translation: CASSSTGGNTQYF. This rearrangement joins TRBV7-3 to TRBJ2-3; 7 bases line up with TRBD2. V was clipped by 4 bases and J by 7 bases; unmatched bases: 5. Germline V gene data show CDR1 as SGHTA and CDR2 as FQGTGA. This CDR3 has 13 amino acids.

This clonotype was seen a handful of times. The genes are TRBV20-1 and TRBJ2-5; TRBD1 agrees at 7 bases. CDR1 DFQATT and CDR2 SNEGSKA come from the germline V gene (reference sequence). This CDR3 is built from 14 residues. The CDR3 DNA follows: TGCGCCCTCGATAGTTCTCAGGGGGAGGAGACCCAGTACTTC. Protein: CALDSSQGEETQYF.

The chain has TRBV7-6 and TRBJ2-3; 8 bases agree with TRBD1. The CDR3 has 16 residues. Germline trimming cut 5 bases from V and 0 bases from J; bases unmatched to any gene: 7. CDR1 SGHVS and CDR2 FNYEAQ come from the germline V gene. CDR3 loop: CASSRGQGASTDTQYF. CDR3 in DNA: TGTGCCAGCAGCCGAGGACAGGGCGCTAGCACAGATACGCAGTATTTT.

The chain joins TRBV7-2 to TRBJ2-3, with D perhaps TRBD2 (6 bases). V was shortened by 1 base and J by 4 bases, with 12 bases between the two germline ends. The CDR3 is 15 residues long. Germline V gene lookup returns CDR1 SGHTA and CDR2 FQGNSA. CDR3 in DNA: TGTGCCAGCAGCTTAGAGTGGCGGGGTTCAGATACGCAGTATTTT. This gives the protein CASSLEWRGSDTQYF.

This clonotype was recorded at least ten times. V usage is TRBV20-1 and J usage is TRBJ1-5, with D maybe TRBD1 (6 bases). The CDR3 consists of 12 residues. V lost 6 bases and J lost 3, with 9 bases in between. Germline V gene sequence: CDR1 DFQATT, CDR2 SNEGSKA (reference sequence). In nucleotides, the CDR3 is TGCAGTGCCCAGGGGTACAATCAGCCCCAGCATTTT. Translating it yields CSAQGYNQPQHF.

This chain connects TRBV3-1 to TRBJ2-2, with D tentatively TRBD1 or TRBD2 (7 bases each). The V end lost 2 bases, the J end lost 1 base, and 14 bases lay between the germline ends. The CDR3 sequence is 17 residues long. Germline CDR1 and CDR2: LGHDT and YNNKEL (reference sequence). In DNA, the CDR3 is TGTGCCAGCAGCCAATCAGGGGGGGCCAAGAACACCGGGGAGCTGTTTTTT. Translated, it gives CASSQSGGAKNTGELFF.

The table lists this clonotype with a few counts. V gene TRBV20-1 combines with J gene TRBJ2-1; 7 nucleotides agree with TRBD2. The CDR3 extends over 15 amino acids. Unmatched junction bases numbered 9, after V lost 5 bases and J lost 2 bases. Germline CDR1 is DFQATT and CDR2 is SNEGSKA (reference sequence). For the CDR3, the DNA is TGCAGTGCTGGGCGGTCAGGACTAGCCTACAATGAGCAGTTCTTC. Protein product: CSAGRSGLAYNEQFF.

The chain employs TRBV4-1 and TRBJ2-5; D gene unclear. This CDR3 region has 14 residues. CDR1 MGHRA and CDR2 YSYEKL come from the germline V gene. V gave up 4 bases and J gave up 0 bases, with 9 bases separating them. Here the CDR3 DNA reads TGCGCCAGCAGCCTCGAGTTGAACCAAGAGACCCAGTACTTC. Translating it yields CASSLELNQETQYF.

This clonotype has only a few counts. The genes are TRBV12-3 or TRBV12-4 and TRBJ1-3, with TRBD1 as a possible D gene (5 bases). V lost 1 base to trimming and J lost 2 bases, with 9 bases between them. This CDR3 has 15 amino acids. CDR3 sequence reads: CASSLGGSTGNTIYF. In DNA form, the CDR3 reads TGTGCCAGCAGTTTAGGGGGGTCAACTGGAAACACCATATATTTT.

In its sample, this clonotype was seen a few times. This chain links TRBV7-6 with TRBJ1-6, with D possibly TRBD1 on 6 matching bases. V gave up 5 bases and J gave up 6 bases, with 11 bases separating them. The CDR3 has 14 residues. Germline V gene sequence: CDR1 SGHVS, CDR2 FNYEAQ. DNA for the CDR3: TGTGCCAGCAGCGCTGGACAGCTTAATTCACCCCTCCACTTT. This encodes CASSAGQLNSPLHF.

The chain has TRBV28 and TRBJ1-3; a weak D match, TRBD1 (6 bases). This CDR3 spans 12 amino acids. V lost 9 bases, J lost 3 bases, and 9 bases lay in between. CDR1 is MDHEN, CDR2 SYDVKM, per germline. The CDR3 DNA is TGTGCCAGTACAGGGCTTGGAAACACCATATATTTT. It specifies CASTGLGNTIYF.

CDR3 sequence reads: CASSESNGPARETQYF. In DNA form, the CDR3 reads TGTGCCAGCAGTGAATCCAACGGGCCCGCTAGGGAGACCCAGTACTTC. The chain combines TRBV25-1 with TRBJ2-5; D call uncertain. CDR1 is MGHDK and CDR2 is SYGVNS in the germline V gene. The V end was cut by 1 base, the J end by 5 bases, with 17 bases between. CDR3 size: 16 residues.

The sample holds many counts of this clonotype. The chain couples TRBV5-1 to TRBJ1-1; D is unclear. CDR1 is SGHRS, CDR2 YFSETQ, per germline. V was clipped by 4 bases and J by 0 bases, with 10 bases between them. CDR3 size: 14 residues. Written as DNA, the CDR3 is TGCGCCAGCAGCATGACGGGATTGAACACTGAAGCTTTCTTT. This codes for CASSMTGLNTEAFF.

This chain links TRBV6-5 with TRBJ2-7; D possibly corresponds to TRBD1 (5 bases). Per germline, CDR1 MNHEY and CDR2 SVGAGI. The CDR3 covers 11 residues. Trimming left V 10 bases short and J 6 bases short, with 13 bases between. CDR3 sequence (DNA): TGTGCCATCTTTTGGGGCTGCGAGCAGTACGTC. Protein: CAIFWGCEQYV.

This sequence joins TRBV7-9 and TRBJ2-7, with unresolved D. This CDR3 region has 11 residues. Germline values: CDR1 SEHNR, CDR2 FQNEAQ (reference sequence). Trimming cost V 4 bases and J 6 bases, with 7 bases left between them. DNA for the CDR3: TGTGCCAGCAGCTCGCAATTCGAGCAGTACTTC. Translated: CASSSQFEQYF. Looking up the rest from reference TRBV7-9 and TRBJ2-7 gives the full variable domain: DTGVSQNPRHKITKRGQNVTFRCDPISEHNRLYWYRQTLGQGPEFLTYFQNEAQLEKSRLLSDRFSAERPKGSFSTLEIQRTEQGDSAMYLCASSSQFEQYFGPGTRLTVT.